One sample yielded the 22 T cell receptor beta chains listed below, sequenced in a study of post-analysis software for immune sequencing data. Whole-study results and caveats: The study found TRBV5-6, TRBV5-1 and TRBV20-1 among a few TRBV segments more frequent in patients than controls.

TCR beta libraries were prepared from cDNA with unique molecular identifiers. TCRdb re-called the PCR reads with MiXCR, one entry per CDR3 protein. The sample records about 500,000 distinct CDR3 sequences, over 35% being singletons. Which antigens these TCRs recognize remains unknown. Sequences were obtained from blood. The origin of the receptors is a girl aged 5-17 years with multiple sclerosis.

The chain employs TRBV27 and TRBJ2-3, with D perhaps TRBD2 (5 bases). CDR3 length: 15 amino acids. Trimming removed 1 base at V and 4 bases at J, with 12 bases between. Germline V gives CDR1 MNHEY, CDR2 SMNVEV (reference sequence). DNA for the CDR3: TGTGCCAGCAGTTTATACGGGGTCCGTCCAGATACGCAGTATTTT. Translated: CASSLYGVRPDTQYF.

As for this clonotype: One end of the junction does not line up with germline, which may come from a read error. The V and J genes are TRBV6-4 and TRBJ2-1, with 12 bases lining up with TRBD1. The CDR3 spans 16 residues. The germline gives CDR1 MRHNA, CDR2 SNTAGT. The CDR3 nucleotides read TGTGCCAGCAGGACGACCCTGGGACAGGGGGCAAATGAGCGGTTCTTC. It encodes CASRTTLGQGANERFF.

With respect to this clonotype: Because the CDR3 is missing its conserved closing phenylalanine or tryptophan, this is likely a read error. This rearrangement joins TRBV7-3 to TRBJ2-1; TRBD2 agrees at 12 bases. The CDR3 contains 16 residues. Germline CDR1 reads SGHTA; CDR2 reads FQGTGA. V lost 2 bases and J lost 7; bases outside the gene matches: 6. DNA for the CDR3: TGTGCCAGCAGCTTACAGACTAGCGGGAGAGGAAATGAGCAGTTCTCC. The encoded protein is CASSLQTSGRGNEQFS.

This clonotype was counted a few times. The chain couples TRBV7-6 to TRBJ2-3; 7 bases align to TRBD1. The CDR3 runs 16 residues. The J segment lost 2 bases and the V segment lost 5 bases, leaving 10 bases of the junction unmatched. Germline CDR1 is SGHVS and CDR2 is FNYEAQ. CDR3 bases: TGTGCCAGCAGCCTCACTAGGGGGCTGAACACAGATACGCAGTATTTT. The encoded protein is CASSLTRGLNTDTQYF.

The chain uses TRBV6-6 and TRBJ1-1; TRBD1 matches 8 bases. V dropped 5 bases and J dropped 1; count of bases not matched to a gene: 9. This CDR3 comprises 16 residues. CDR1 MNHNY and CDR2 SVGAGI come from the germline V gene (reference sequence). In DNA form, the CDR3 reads TGTGCCAGCAGTAAACCGACAGGGGCGGGGAACACTGAAGCTTTCTTT. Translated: CASSKPTGAGNTEAFF.

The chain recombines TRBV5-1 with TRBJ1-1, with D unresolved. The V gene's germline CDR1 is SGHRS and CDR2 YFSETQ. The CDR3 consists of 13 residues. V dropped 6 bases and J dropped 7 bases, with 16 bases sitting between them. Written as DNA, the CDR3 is TGCGCCAGCACCCTGGGTCAGGTGGGTGAAGCTTTCTTT. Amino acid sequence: CASTLGQVGEAFF.

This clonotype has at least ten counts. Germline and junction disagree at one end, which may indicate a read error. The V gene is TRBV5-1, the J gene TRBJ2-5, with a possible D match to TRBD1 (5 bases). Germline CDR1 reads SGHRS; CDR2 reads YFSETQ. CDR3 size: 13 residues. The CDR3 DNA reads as TGTGCCAGCAGCTTAGACAGACAAGAGACCCAGTACTTC. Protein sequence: CASSLDRQETQYF.

Here the CDR3 DNA reads TGCGCCAGCAGCCAAGAGCGGGGGGCATTAAGCCAAGAGACCCAGTACTTC. Protein product: CASSQERGALSQETQYF. The chain combines TRBV4-1 with TRBJ2-5, with 8 bases identical to TRBD2. This CDR3 contains 17 residues. Germline values: CDR1 MGHRA, CDR2 YSYEKL. The junction had 7 bases not matched to a gene; V was cut back by 0 bases and J by 1 base.

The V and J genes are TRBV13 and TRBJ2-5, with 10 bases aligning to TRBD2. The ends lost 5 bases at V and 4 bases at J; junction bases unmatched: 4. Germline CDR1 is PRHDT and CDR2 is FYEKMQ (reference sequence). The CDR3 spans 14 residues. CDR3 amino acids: CASSLTSGVETQYF. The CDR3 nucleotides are TGTGCCAGCAGCCTAACTAGCGGGGTAGAGACCCAGTACTTC.

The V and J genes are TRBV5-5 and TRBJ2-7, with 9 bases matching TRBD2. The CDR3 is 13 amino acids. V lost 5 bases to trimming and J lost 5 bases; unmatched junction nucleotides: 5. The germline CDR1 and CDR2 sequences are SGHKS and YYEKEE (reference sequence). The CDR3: CASRRGLANEQYF. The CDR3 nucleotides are TGTGCCAGCAGGCGGGGACTAGCAAACGAGCAGTACTTC.

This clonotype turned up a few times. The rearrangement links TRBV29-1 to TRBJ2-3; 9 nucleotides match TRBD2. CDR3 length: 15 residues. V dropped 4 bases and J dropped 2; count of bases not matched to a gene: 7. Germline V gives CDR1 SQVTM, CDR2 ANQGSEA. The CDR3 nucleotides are TGCAGCGTTGTTTTCAGCGGGGGGCCCACAGATACGCAGTATTTT. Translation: CSVVFSGGPTDTQYF.

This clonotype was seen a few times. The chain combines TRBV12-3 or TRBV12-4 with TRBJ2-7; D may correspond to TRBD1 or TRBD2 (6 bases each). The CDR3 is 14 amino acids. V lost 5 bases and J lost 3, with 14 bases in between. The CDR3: CASSRGGGNYEQYF. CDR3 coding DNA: TGTGCCAGCAGTAGAGGAGGGGGGAACTACGAGCAGTACTTC.

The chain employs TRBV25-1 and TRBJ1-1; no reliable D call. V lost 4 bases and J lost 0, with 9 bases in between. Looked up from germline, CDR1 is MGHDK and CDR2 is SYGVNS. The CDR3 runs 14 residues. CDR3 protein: CASSATEMNTEAFF. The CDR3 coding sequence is TGTGCCAGCAGTGCAACCGAAATGAACACTGAAGCTTTCTTT.

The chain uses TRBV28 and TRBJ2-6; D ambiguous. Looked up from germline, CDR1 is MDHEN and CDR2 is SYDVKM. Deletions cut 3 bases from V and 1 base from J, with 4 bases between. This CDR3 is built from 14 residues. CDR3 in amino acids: CASSFISGANVLTF. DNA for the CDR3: TGTGCCAGCAGTTTCATTTCTGGGGCCAACGTCCTGACTTTC.

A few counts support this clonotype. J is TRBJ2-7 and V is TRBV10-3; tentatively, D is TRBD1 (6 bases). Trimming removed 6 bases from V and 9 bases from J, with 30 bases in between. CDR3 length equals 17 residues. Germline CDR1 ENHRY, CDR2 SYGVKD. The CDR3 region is CAISVDLTPSTGNGQYF. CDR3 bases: TGTGCCATCAGCGTCGACCTGACCCCATCCACAGGGAATGGGCAGTACTTC.

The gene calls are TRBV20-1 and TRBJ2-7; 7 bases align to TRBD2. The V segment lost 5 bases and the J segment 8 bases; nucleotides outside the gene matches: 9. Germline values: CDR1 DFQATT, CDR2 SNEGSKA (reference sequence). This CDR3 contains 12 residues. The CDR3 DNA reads TGCAGTGCTCCGACTAGCCTGTACAAGCAGTACTTC. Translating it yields CSAPTSLYKQYF.

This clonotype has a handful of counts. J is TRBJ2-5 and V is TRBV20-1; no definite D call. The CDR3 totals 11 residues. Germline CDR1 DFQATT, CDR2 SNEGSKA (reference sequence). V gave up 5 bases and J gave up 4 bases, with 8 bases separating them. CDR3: CSADNGETQYF. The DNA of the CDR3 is TGCAGTGCTGACAACGGAGAGACCCAGTACTTC.

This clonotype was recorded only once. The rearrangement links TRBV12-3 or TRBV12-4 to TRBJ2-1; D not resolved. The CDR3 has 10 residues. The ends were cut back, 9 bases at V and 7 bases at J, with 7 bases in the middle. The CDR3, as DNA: TGTGCCAGTCCTTTGAATGAGCAGTTCTTC. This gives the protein CASPLNEQFF.

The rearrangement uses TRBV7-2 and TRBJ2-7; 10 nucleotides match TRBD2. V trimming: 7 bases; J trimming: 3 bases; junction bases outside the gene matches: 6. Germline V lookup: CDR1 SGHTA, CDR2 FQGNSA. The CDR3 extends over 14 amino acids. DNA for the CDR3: TGTGCCAGCACCAAGCGGGAGGGGGGCTACGAGCAGTACTTC. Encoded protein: CASTKREGGYEQYF.

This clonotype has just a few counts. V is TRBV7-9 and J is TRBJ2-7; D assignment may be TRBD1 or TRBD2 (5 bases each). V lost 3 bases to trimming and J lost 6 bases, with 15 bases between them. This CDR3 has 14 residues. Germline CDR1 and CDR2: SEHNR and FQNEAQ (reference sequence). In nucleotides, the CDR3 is TGTGCCAGCAGCTTGCGGAGGCCAGGGAGCGAGCAGTACTTC. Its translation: CASSLRRPGSEQYF.

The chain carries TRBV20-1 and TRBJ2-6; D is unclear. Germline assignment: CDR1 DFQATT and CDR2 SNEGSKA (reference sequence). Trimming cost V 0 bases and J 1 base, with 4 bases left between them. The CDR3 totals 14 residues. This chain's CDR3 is CSARDLSGANVLTF. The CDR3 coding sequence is TGCAGTGCTAGAGATCTATCTGGGGCCAACGTCCTGACTTTC.

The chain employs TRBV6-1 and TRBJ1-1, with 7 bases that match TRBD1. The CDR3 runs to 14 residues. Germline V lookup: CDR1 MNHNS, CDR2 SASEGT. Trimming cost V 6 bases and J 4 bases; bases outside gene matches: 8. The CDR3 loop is CASRRTGEGTEAFF. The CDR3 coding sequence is TGTGCCAGCAGGAGAACAGGGGAGGGCACTGAAGCTTTCTTT.